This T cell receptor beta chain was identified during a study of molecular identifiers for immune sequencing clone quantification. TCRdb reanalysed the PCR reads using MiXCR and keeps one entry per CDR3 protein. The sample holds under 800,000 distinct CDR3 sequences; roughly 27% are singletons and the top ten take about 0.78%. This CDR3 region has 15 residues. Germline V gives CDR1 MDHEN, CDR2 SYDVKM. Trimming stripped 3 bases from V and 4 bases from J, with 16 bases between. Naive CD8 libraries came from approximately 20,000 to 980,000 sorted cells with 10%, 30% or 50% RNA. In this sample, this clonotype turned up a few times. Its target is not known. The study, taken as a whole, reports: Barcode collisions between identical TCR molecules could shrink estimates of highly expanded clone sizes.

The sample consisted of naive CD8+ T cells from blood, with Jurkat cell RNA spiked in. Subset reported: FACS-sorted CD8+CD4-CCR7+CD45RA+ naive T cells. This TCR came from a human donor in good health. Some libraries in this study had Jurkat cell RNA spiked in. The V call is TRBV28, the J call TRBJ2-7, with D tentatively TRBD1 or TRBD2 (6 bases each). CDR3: CASSFRGASEYEQYF. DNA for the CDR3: TGTGCCAGCAGTTTTAGGGGGGCCAGCGAGTACGAGCAGTACTTC.